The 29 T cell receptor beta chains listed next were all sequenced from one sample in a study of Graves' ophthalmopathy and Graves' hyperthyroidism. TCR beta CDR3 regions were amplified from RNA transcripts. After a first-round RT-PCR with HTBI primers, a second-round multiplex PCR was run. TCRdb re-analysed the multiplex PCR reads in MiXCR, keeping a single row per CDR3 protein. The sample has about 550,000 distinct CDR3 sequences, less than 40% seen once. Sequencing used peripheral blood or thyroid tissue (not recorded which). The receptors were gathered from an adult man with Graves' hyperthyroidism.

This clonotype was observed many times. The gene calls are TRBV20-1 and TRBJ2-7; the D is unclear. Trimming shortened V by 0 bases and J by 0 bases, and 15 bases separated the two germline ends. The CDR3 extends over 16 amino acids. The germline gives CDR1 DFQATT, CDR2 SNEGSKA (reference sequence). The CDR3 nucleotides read TGCAGTGCTAGAGATAGTGCCGGAATAAGCTCCTACGAGCAGTACTTC. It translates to CSARDSAGISSYEQYF.

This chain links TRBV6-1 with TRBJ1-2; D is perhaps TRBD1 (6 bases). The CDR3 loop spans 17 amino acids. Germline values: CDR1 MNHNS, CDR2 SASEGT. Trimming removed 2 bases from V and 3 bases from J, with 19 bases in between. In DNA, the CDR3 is TGTGCCAGCAGTGAATGGGGGCAGAAAAGGGCTCACTATGGCTACACCTTC. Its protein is CASSEWGQKRAHYGYTF.

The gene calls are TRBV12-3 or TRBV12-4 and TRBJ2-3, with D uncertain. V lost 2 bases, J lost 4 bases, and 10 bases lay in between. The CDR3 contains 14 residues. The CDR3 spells CASSLSHTADTQYF. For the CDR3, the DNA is TGTGCCAGCAGTTTAAGTCACACGGCAGATACGCAGTATTTT.

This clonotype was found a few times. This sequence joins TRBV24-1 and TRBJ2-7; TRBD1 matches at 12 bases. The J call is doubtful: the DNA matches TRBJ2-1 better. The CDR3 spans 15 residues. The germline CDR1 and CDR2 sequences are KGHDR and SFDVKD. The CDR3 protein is CATSDGTGGLNEQFF. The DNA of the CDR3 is TGTGCCACCAGTGATGGGACAGGGGGCTTGAATGAGCAGTTCTTC.

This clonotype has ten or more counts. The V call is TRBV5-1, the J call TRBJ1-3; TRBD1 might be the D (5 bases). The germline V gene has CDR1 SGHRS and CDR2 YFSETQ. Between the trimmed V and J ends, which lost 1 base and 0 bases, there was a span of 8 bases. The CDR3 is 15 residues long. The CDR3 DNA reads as TGCGCCAGCAGCTTGCAGGGCATCTCTGGAAACACCATATATTTT. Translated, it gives CASSLQGISGNTIYF.

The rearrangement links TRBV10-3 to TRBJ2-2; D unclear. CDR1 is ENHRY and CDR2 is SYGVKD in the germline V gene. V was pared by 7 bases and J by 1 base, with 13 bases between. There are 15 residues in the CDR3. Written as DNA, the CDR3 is TGTGCCATCATGCAGACCCACATGAACACCGGGGAGCTGTTTTTT. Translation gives CAIMQTHMNTGELFF.

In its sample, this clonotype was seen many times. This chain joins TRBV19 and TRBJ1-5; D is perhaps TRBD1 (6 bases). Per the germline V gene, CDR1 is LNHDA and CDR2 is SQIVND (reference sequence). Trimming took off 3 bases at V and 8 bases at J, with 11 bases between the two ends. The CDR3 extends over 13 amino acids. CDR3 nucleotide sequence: TGTGCCAGTAGTATTGACAGGTTGGAGCCCCAGCATTTT. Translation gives CASSIDRLEPQHF. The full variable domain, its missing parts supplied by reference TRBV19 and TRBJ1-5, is DGGITQSPKYLFRKEGQNVTLSCEQNLNHDAMYWYRQDPGQGLRLIYYSQIVNDFQKGDIAEGYSVSREKKESFPLTVTSAQKNPTAFYLCASSIDRLEPQHFGDGTRLSIL.

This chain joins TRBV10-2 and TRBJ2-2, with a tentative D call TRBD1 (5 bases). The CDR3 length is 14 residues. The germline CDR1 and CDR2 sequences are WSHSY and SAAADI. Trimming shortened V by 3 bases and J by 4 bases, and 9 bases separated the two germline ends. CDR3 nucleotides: TGCGCCAGCAGTGACAGGACACCCACCGGGGAGCTGTTTTTT. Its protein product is CASSDRTPTGELFF.

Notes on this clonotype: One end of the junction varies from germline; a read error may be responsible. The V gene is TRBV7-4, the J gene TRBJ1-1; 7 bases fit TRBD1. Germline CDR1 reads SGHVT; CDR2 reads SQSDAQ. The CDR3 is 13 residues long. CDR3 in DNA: TGCGCCAGCAAACAGGGGTCCCAGCCCCTGGCTTTCTTT. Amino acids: CASKQGSQPLAFF.

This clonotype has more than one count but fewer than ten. In nucleotides, the CDR3 is TGTGCCACCAGTTCTAGCCCTAGCACAGATACGCAGTATTTT. This codes for CATSSSPSTDTQYF. V usage is TRBV24-1 and J usage is TRBJ2-3, with D maybe TRBD2 (5 bases). Trimming cost V 6 bases and J 0 bases, with 9 bases left between them. The germline V gene has CDR1 KGHDR and CDR2 SFDVKD. This CDR3 has 14 amino acids.

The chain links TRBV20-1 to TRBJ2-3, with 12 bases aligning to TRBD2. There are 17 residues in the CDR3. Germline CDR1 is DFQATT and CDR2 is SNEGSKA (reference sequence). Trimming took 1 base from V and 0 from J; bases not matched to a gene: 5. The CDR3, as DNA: TGCAGTGCTAGAGTGGGACTAGCGGGTTCTAGCACAGATACGCAGTATTTT. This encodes CSARVGLAGSSTDTQYF.

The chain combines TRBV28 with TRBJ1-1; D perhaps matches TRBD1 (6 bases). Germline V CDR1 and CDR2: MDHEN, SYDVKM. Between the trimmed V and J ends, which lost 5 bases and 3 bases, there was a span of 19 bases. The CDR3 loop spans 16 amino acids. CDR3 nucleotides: TGTGCCAGCAGTGGAGGATCGGGGGGCTGGGACACTGAAGCTTTCTTT. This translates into CASSGGSGGWDTEAFF.

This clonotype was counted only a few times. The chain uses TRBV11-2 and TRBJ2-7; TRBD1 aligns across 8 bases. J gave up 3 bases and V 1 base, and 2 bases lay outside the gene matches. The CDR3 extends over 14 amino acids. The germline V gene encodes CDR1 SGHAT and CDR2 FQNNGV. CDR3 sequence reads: CASSLGDRFYEQYF. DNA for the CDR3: TGTGCCAGCAGCTTAGGGGACAGGTTCTACGAGCAGTACTTC.

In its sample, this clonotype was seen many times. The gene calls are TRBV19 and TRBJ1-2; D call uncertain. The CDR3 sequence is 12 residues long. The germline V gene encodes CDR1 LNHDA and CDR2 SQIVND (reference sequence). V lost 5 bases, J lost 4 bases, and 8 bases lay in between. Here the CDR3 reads CASSDDGYGYTF. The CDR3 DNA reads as TGTGCCAGTAGTGATGACGGCTATGGCTACACCTTC.

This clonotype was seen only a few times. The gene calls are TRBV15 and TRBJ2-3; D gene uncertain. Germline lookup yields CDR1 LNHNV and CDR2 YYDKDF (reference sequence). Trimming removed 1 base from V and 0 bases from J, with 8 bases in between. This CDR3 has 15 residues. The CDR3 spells CATSRVVGSTDTQYF. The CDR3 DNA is TGTGCCACCAGCAGAGTGGTAGGGAGCACAGATACGCAGTATTTT.

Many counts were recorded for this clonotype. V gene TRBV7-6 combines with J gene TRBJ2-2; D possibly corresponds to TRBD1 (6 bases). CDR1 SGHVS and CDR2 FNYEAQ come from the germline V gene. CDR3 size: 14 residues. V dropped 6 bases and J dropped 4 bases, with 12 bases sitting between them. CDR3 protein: CASRKGQSTGELFF. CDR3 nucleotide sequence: TGTGCCAGCAGAAAAGGACAGTCCACCGGGGAGCTGTTTTTT.

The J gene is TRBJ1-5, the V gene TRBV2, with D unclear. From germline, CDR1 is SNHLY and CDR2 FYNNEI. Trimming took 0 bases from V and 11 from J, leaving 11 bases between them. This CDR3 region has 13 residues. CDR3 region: CASSEAPQETQHF. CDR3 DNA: TGTGCCAGCAGTGAAGCGCCGCAAGAGACCCAGCATTTT.

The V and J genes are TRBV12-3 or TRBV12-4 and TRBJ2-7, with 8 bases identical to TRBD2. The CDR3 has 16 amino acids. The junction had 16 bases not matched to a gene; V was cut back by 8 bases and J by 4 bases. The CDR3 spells CASLPFPGLEGYEQYF. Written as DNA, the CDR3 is TGTGCCAGCCTCCCCTTCCCGGGACTAGAAGGATACGAGCAGTACTTC.

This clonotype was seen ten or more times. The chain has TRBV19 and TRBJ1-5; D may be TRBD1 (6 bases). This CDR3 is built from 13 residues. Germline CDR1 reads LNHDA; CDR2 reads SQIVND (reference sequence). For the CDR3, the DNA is TGTGGGAGCACAGGGACGGCGAATCAGCCCCAGCATTTT. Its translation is CGSTGTANQPQHF. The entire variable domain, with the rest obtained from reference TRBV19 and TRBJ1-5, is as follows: DGGITQSPKYLFRKEGQNVTLSCEQNLNHDAMYWYRQDPGQGLRLIYYSQIVNDFQKGDIAEGYSVSREKKESFPLTVTSAQKNPTAFYLCGSTGTANQPQHFGDGTRLSIL.

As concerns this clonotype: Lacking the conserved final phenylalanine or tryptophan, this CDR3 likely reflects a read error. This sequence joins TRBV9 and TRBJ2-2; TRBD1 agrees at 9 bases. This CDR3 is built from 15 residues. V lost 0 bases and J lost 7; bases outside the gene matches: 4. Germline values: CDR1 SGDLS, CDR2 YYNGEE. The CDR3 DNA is TGTGCCAGCAGCGTAGAACAGGGGGCCATCGGGGAGCTGTTTTCT. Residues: CASSVEQGAIGELFS.

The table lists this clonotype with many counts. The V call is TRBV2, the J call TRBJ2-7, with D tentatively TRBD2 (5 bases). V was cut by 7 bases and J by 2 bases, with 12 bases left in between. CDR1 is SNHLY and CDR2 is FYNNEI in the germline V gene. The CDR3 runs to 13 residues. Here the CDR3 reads CASKRGIAYEQYF. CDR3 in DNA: TGTGCCAGCAAACGGGGAATCGCCTACGAGCAGTACTTC.

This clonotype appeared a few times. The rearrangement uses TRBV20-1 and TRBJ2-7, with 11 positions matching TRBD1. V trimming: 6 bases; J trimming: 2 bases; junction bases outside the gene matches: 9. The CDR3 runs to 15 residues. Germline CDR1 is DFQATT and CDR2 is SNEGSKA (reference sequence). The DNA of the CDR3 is TGCAGTGCGGATTCCGGACAGGGGGCTCCCTACGAGCAGTACTTC. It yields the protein CSADSGQGAPYEQYF.

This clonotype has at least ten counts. CDR3 in amino acids: CASRVVGTPGSNQPQHF. The CDR3 coding sequence is TGTGCCAGCAGAGTGGTGGGGACTCCCGGTAGCAATCAGCCCCAGCATTTT. V and J are TRBV6-5 and TRBJ1-5, with D possibly matching TRBD1 (5 bases). The CDR3 spans 17 residues. V was trimmed by 6 bases and J by 0 bases, leaving 18 bases between them. CDR1 is MNHEY, CDR2 SVGAGI, per germline.

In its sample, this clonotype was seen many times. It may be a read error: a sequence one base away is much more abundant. CDR3 nucleotides: TGTGCCAGCAGTGAAATGGAGACCCAGTACTTC. Its protein product is CASSEMETQYF. The chain has TRBV2 and TRBJ2-5; D is uncertain. Germline CDR1 is SNHLY and CDR2 is FYNNEI. This CDR3 has 11 residues. V was pared by 2 bases and J by 5 bases, with 3 bases between.

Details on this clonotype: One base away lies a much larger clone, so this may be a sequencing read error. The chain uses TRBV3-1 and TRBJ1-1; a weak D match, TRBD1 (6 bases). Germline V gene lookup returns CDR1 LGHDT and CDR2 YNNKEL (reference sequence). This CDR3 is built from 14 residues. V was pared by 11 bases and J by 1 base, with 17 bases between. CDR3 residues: CAGTQGLANTEAFF. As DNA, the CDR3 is TGTGCCGGCACTCAGGGGTTGGCGAACACTGAAGCTTTCTTT.

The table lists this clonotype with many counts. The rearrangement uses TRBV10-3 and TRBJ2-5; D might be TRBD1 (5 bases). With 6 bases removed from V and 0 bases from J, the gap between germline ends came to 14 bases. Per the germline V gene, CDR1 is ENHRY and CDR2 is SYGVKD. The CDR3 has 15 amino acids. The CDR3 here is CAISGQGANQETQYF. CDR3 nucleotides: TGTGCCATCAGCGGGCAGGGCGCGAACCAAGAGACCCAGTACTTC.

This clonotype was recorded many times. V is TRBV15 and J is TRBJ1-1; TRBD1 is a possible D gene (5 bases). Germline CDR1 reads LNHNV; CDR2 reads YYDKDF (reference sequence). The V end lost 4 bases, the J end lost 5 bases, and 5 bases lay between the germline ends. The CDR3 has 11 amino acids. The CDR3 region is CATSTGTEAFF. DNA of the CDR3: TGTGCCACCAGCACAGGGACTGAAGCTTTCTTT.

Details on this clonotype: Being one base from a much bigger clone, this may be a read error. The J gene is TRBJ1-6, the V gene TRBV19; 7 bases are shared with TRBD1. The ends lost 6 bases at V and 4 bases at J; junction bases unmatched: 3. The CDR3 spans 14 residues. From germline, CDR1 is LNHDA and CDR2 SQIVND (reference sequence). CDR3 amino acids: CASSRQGYNSPLHF. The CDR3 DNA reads TGTGCCAGTAGCAGACAGGGTTATAATTCACCCCTCCACTTT.

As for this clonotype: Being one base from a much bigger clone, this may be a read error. The CDR3 sequence: CASSLISRGETQFF. CDR3 nucleotides: TGTGCCAGCAGCTTAATCAGCAGGGGGGAGACCCAGTTCTTC. The rearrangement uses TRBV7-2 and TRBJ2-5; D perhaps matches TRBD1 (7 bases). The DNA end is more similar to TRBJ2-1, so the J call may be wrong. CDR1 and CDR2 (germline): SGHTA, FQGNSA. The CDR3 is 14 amino acids.